A single sample gave rise to the 31 T cell receptor beta chains below, sequenced in a study of blood T cell repertoires in COVID-19. Only in-frame clones appear in the TCRdb table, and some are missing; sequencing was by immunoSEQ multiplex PCR. The profile covers 200,000 to 250,000 clones, with roughly four fifths appearing a single time and approximately 15% taken by the ten largest. The sequencing input was PBMCs or T cells enriched from blood (not recorded which). The receptors derive from a man aged 35 to 55 who had recovered from COVID-19.

The rearrangement links TRBV27 to TRBJ1-2; D unresolved. This CDR3 is built from 14 residues. V was trimmed by 6 bases and J by 0 bases, leaving 11 bases between them. Germline lookup yields CDR1 MNHEY and CDR2 SMNVEV (reference sequence). This CDR3 reads CASRRAGANYGYTF. The CDR3 coding sequence is TGTGCCAGCAGACGGGCGGGAGCTAACTATGGCTACACCTTC.

V and J are TRBV3-1 (or the pseudogene TRBV3-2) and TRBJ2-3; TRBD2 matches 13 bases. V shed 4 bases and J 2 bases; nucleotides not matched to a gene: 18. Germline V gene data show CDR1 as LGHDT and CDR2 as YNNKEL (reference sequence). This CDR3 has 21 residues. CDR3 DNA sequence: TGTGCCAGCAGCCTCCGACCCCGGACTAGCGGGAGCGTGGGGCTCACAGATACGCAGTATTTT. This encodes CASSLRPRTSGSVGLTDTQYF.

The genes are TRBV27 and TRBJ1-5, with D hard to call. CDR1 and CDR2 (germline): MNHEY, SMNVEV (reference sequence). The CDR3 runs to 13 residues. Trimming stripped 3 bases from V and 6 bases from J, with 9 bases between. The CDR3 nucleotides read TGTGCCAGCAGTTTTTCGGGGTCTCAGCCCCAGCATTTT. This translates into CASSFSGSQPQHF.

CDR3 protein: CATALGQGPYNEQFF. The CDR3 DNA follows: TGTGCCACCGCACTCGGACAGGGACCATACAATGAGCAGTTCTTC. The V gene is TRBV2, the J gene TRBJ2-1, with 8 bases lining up with TRBD1. V trimming: 10 bases; J trimming: 4 bases; junction bases outside the gene matches: 12. The CDR3 totals 15 residues. Germline CDR1 is SNHLY and CDR2 is FYNNEI.

V usage is TRBV5-1 and J usage is TRBJ1-1; perhaps TRBD1 as D (6 bases). This CDR3 spans 14 amino acids. Germline values: CDR1 SGHRS, CDR2 YFSETQ. The V gene lost 4 bases and the J gene lost 0 bases, with 10 bases spanning the gap. The CDR3: CASSQDRMNTEAFF. As DNA, the CDR3 is TGCGCCAGCAGCCAGGACAGAATGAACACTGAAGCTTTCTTT.

The chain has TRBV15 and TRBJ2-1; 11 bases fit TRBD1. Germline lookup yields CDR1 LNHNV and CDR2 YYDKDF (reference sequence). Losses at the gene ends were 0 bases for V and 5 bases for J; bases not matched to a gene: 6. The CDR3 runs to 17 residues. The CDR3 region has the DNA TGTGCCACCAGCAGAGATCCCCCGGACAGGGGGCACAATGAGCAGTTCTTC. Translating it yields CATSRDPPDRGHNEQFF.

The chain couples TRBV28 to TRBJ1-1, with a weak D call TRBD1 (5 bases). Trimming took off 6 bases at V and 11 bases at J, with 22 bases between the two ends. This CDR3 is built from 14 residues. Germline CDR1 MDHEN, CDR2 SYDVKM. The CDR3 DNA follows: TGTGCCAGCAGAGAATCCGGGACTCAGGACGCGGCTTTCTTT. It translates to CASRESGTQDAAFF.

The chain is built from TRBV3-1 (or the pseudogene TRBV3-2) and TRBJ2-5; 11 bases line up with TRBD2. Germline CDR1 reads LGHDT; CDR2 reads YNNKEL (reference sequence). V dropped 0 bases and J dropped 2; count of bases not matched to a gene: 8. CDR3 length: 18 residues. The CDR3 DNA follows: TGTGCCAGCAGCCAAGACGGTGGACTAGCGGGTATTCAAGAGACCCAGTACTTC. It translates to CASSQDGGLAGIQETQYF.

The rearrangement joins TRBV10-3 to TRBJ1-2; D is possibly TRBD1 (6 bases). V lost 0 bases, J lost 4 bases, and 12 bases lay in between. The CDR3 spans 15 residues. Germline values: CDR1 ENHRY, CDR2 SYGVKD. The CDR3 here is CAISESVGQRYGYTF. The CDR3 bases are TGTGCCATCAGTGAGTCTGTTGGACAGCGCTATGGCTACACCTTC.

The chain combines TRBV24-1 with TRBJ1-2; perhaps TRBD1 as D (5 bases). The ends were cut back, 3 bases at V and 3 bases at J, with 7 bases in the middle. Germline CDR1 KGHDR, CDR2 SFDVKD. The CDR3 has 13 residues. CDR3 amino acids: CATSDGGDYGYTF. The CDR3 DNA sequence: TGTGCCACCAGTGATGGGGGGGACTATGGCTACACCTTC.

CDR3 bases: TGTGCCAGCAGCGTATCTAGCGGGGTGGAGCAGTTCTTC. Translated, it gives CASSVSSGVEQFF. The chain employs TRBV11-3 and TRBJ2-1; 9 bases line up with TRBD2. In germline, CDR1 is SGHNT, CDR2 YENEEA. V lost 5 bases and J lost 10; bases outside the gene matches: 6. The CDR3 has 13 residues.

The chain carries TRBV29-1 and TRBJ1-3; 9 bases fit TRBD1. CDR1 is SQVTM, CDR2 ANQGSEA, per germline. CDR3 size: 13 residues. The CDR3 bases are TGCAGTATCACAGGGGGCTACGGAAACACCATATATTTT. It codes for CSITGGYGNTIYF. The full variable domain, with the rest looked up from reference TRBV29-1 and TRBJ1-3, is SAVISQKPSRDICQRGTSLTIQCQVDSQVTMMFWYRQQPGQSLTLIATANQGSEATYESGFVIDKFPISRPNLTFSTLTVSNMSPEDSSIYLCSITGGYGNTIYFGEGSWLTVV.

The V gene is TRBV6-5, the J gene TRBJ2-1, with 14 bases fitting TRBD2. Trimming took 7 bases from V and 6 from J; bases not matched to a gene: 2. The CDR3 loop spans 14 amino acids. CDR1 and CDR2 (germline): MNHEY, SVGAGI. CDR3 sequence (DNA): TGTGCCAGCATTGGACTAGCGGGGGGCAATGAGCAGTTCTTC. This codes for CASIGLAGGNEQFF.

The chain employs TRBV18 and TRBJ2-3, with a weak D call TRBD2 (7 bases). The CDR3 is 16 amino acids. V shed 6 bases and J shed 2 bases, with 18 bases lying between them. Germline V gives CDR1 KGHSH, CDR2 LQKENI. The DNA of the CDR3 is TGTGCCAGCTCGTCGGGACAAGCGGGGCTCACAGATACGCAGTATTTT. It encodes CASSSGQAGLTDTQYF.

The gene calls are TRBV3-1 (or the pseudogene TRBV3-2) and TRBJ1-1; 7 nucleotides align to TRBD1. The CDR3 has 15 residues. Germline-derived CDR1 and CDR2 are LGHDT and YNNKEL (reference sequence). With 1 base clipped from V and 5 bases from J, the junction kept 7 bases outside the gene matches. CDR3 amino acids: CASSQVGGAGTEAFF. The CDR3 DNA reads TGTGCCAGCAGCCAAGTAGGGGGCGCGGGGACTGAAGCTTTCTTT.

The chain has TRBV5-1 and TRBJ1-3; TRBD1 matches 9 bases. The CDR3 covers 20 residues. Germline V gene data show CDR1 as SGHRS and CDR2 as YFSETQ. V was pared by 4 bases and J by 1 base, with 18 bases of the junction left unmatched. CDR3 DNA: TGCGCCAGCAGCAGCGAAATTGACATGCCGGGACAGGGTTCTGGAAACACCATATATTTT. This encodes CASSSEIDMPGQGSGNTIYF.

The J gene is TRBJ2-7, the V gene TRBV19; tentative D call: TRBD1 (5 bases). This CDR3 is built from 13 residues. Trimming cost V 6 bases and J 2 bases, with 11 bases left between them. In germline, CDR1 is LNHDA, CDR2 SQIVND (reference sequence). The CDR3 bases are TGTGCCAGTAGCCAGACAGCCACCTACGAGCAGTACTTC. It specifies CASSQTATYEQYF.

This chain joins TRBV12-2 and TRBJ1-5; the table assigns TRBD1, which was not confirmed against the DNA. TRBV12-2 is a pseudogene. The CDR3 extends over 16 amino acids. DNA of the CDR3: TGTGCAAGTCGCTTAAGGAGTTCAGGGGTTTGGGGGCCCCAGCATTTT. It is translated as CASRLRSSGVWGPQHF.

CDR3 sequence: CASSRGTSGLTDTQYF. CDR3 nucleotides: TGTGCCAGTAGTAGGGGGACTAGCGGTCTCACAGATACGCAGTATTTT. The V and J genes are TRBV19 and TRBJ2-3; 11 bases map to TRBD2. This CDR3 is 16 amino acids long. V was clipped by 4 bases and J by 2 bases; unmatched bases: 5. Looked up from germline, CDR1 is LNHDA and CDR2 is SQIVND (reference sequence).

This clone was found once. CDR3 residues: CASSYQTGTGYEQYF. DNA of the CDR3: TGTGCCAGCAGTTACCAAACAGGGACAGGCTACGAGCAGTACTTC. J is TRBJ2-7 and V is TRBV6-5, with 8 bases aligning to TRBD1. The J segment lost 3 bases and the V segment lost 2 bases, leaving 6 bases of the junction unmatched. CDR3 length: 15 amino acids. CDR1 MNHEY and CDR2 SVGAGI come from the germline V gene.

The chain is built from TRBV21-1 and TRBJ2-1; the table names TRBD2, a call not compared with the DNA. TRBV21-1 is annotated as a pseudogene. This CDR3 has 13 amino acids. The CDR3 nucleotides are TGTGCCATCAGGGCTAGCGGACACAATGAGCAGTTCTTC. Translated, it gives CAIRASGHNEQFF.

This chain uses TRBV27 with TRBJ1-5; 8 bases map to TRBD1. V lost 5 bases, J lost 1 base, and 4 bases stayed unmatched. The CDR3 length is 15 residues. CDR1 MNHEY and CDR2 SMNVEV come from the germline V gene (reference sequence). The CDR3 loop reads CASSKTGASNQPQHF. The CDR3 nucleotides are TGTGCCAGCAGTAAGACAGGGGCAAGCAATCAGCCCCAGCATTTT.

V and J are TRBV7-6 and TRBJ2-2; D is undetermined. This CDR3 region has 14 residues. Trimming pared 5 bases from V and 4 bases from J, leaving 11 bases between. Germline V gene data show CDR1 as SGHVS and CDR2 as FNYEAQ. The CDR3 sequence: CASSQTTSTGELFF. The CDR3 nucleotides are TGTGCCAGCAGCCAAACCACCAGCACCGGGGAGCTGTTTTTT. The full variable domain, rest sourced from reference TRBV7-6 and TRBJ2-2, is GAGVSQSPRYKVTKRGQDVALRCDPISGHVSLYWYRQALGQGPEFLTYFNYEAQQDKSGLPNDRFSAERPEGSISTLTIQRTEQRDSAMYRCASSQTTSTGELFFGEGSRLTVL.

This chain uses TRBV2 with TRBJ1-1, with D possibly matching TRBD1 (5 bases). Trimming pared 4 bases from V and 6 bases from J, leaving 18 bases between. Looked up from germline, CDR1 is SNHLY and CDR2 is FYNNEI. This CDR3 has 15 amino acids. DNA of the CDR3: TGTGCCAGCAGTGTGGGGCCTCATCCAGGGCCTGAAGCTTTCTTT. It encodes CASSVGPHPGPEAFF.

The CDR3 reads CASSESRAENSPLHF. In DNA, the CDR3 is TGTGCCAGCTCGGAATCGCGGGCGGAGAATTCACCCCTCCACTTT. The genes are TRBV18 and TRBJ1-6; D remains ambiguous. Germline assignment: CDR1 KGHSH and CDR2 LQKENI. The CDR3 is made up of 15 amino acids. V lost 6 bases to trimming and J lost 7 bases, with 16 bases between them. Filled out from reference TRBV18 and TRBJ1-6, the complete variable domain reads NAGVMQNPRHLVRRRGQEARLRCSPMKGHSHVYWYRQLPEEGLKFMVYLQKENIIDESGMPKERFSAEFPKEGPSILRIQQVVRGDSAAYFCASSESRAENSPLHFGNGTRLTVT.

V usage is TRBV10-3 and J usage is TRBJ2-5, with D hard to call. V was trimmed by 5 bases and J by 2 bases, leaving 18 bases between them. This CDR3 has 16 amino acids. Germline V gives CDR1 ENHRY, CDR2 SYGVKD. The CDR3 protein is CAISSSFGVEQETQYF. The CDR3 DNA sequence: TGTGCCATCAGTTCTTCCTTTGGAGTGGAGCAAGAGACCCAGTACTTC.

The chain links TRBV24-1 to TRBJ1-1; TRBD1 matches at 10 bases. Losses at the gene ends were 5 bases for V and 5 bases for J; bases not matched to a gene: 7. The CDR3 contains 15 residues. Germline assignment: CDR1 KGHDR and CDR2 SFDVKD. The chain's CDR3 is CATSASWTGGTEAFF. For the CDR3, the DNA is TGTGCCACCAGTGCCAGTTGGACAGGGGGGACTGAAGCTTTCTTT.

This clone has only one observation. V usage is TRBV2 and J usage is TRBJ2-5, with 13 bases lining up with TRBD2. This CDR3 is 15 amino acids long. The V segment lost 8 bases and the J segment 4 bases; nucleotides outside the gene matches: 7. CDR1 and CDR2 (germline): SNHLY, FYNNEI. The CDR3 DNA sequence: TGTGCCAGCCTCAGGACTAGCGGGAGTGGAGAGACCCAGTACTTC. This translates into CASLRTSGSGETQYF.

This chain uses TRBV5-1 with TRBJ2-7, with 8 bases aligning to TRBD2. The CDR3 has 15 residues. Germline V CDR1 and CDR2: SGHRS, YFSETQ. J was trimmed by 3 bases and V by 4 bases; bases with no gene match: 9. CDR3 in DNA: TGCGCCAGCAGCCCTACGGGGGGGACGGGCTACGAGCAGTACTTC. Translated: CASSPTGGTGYEQYF.

This clone has more than one count but fewer than ten. The J gene is TRBJ1-2, the V gene TRBV7-2, with no clear D. V shed 3 bases and J shed 8 bases, with 16 bases lying between them. In germline, CDR1 is SGHTA, CDR2 FQGNSA. This CDR3 comprises 14 residues. CDR3 coding DNA: TGTGCCAGCAGCTTCACGGGCCTGCCGGGAGGCTACACCTTC. As protein: CASSFTGLPGGYTF.

The chain has TRBV7-3 and TRBJ1-2, with a possible D match to TRBD1 (5 bases). The germline V gene has CDR1 SGHTA and CDR2 FQGTGA. The CDR3 has 14 amino acids. Trimming took off 1 base at V and 4 bases at J, with 10 bases between the two ends. The CDR3 is CASSLRGVSYGYTF. CDR3 nucleotide sequence: TGTGCCAGCAGCTTAAGGGGGGTTAGCTATGGCTACACCTTC.